This TCR beta chain appears in the sequencing data of a study of blood T cell repertoires in COVID-19. Turning to the study itself: COVID-19 samples collected from the United States, Italy and Spain covered acute and convalescent phases. From T cells, B-cell-depleted T cells, or PBMCs came the material, which was cDNA or gDNA.

V lost 6 bases to trimming and J lost 2 bases, with 13 bases between them. CDR3 length: 14 residues. CDR1 and CDR2 from the germline V gene are MDHEN and SYDVKM. TCRdb's table, derived via immunoSEQ multiplex PCR, lists solely in-frame clones and lacks some. This table has tens of thousands of clones, under 90% appearing once. Source material: peripheral blood. The TCR comes from a man in his 60s with acute or convalescent COVID-19. V and J are TRBV28 and TRBJ2-5; TRBD1 might be the D (6 bases). CDR3 region: CASSPDRQQETQYF. The DNA of the CDR3 is TGTGCCAGCAGCCCCGACAGGCAGCAAGAGACCCAGTACTTC.